This is a list of T cell receptor beta chains from one sample in a study of shared clonotypes between healthy human individuals. Using immunoSEQ multiplex PCR, the repertoire was profiled, and TCRdb retains in-frame clones only, with some absent. This sample has under 1,900,000 clones, with approximately 98.5% found just once. Sequences were obtained from naive CD4+ T cells sorted from blood. The receptors here all came from a man aged 25 to 40 in good health. Both conserved end residues are part of each CDR3. The D gene is left open where the match is weak. Only some rows state a clone size, as once, few, many or a class for expanded clones.

clone_size,j_call,v_call,d_call,cdr3_aa,cdr3_nt
NA,TRBJ2-3,TRBV6-6,NA,CASYTSRTDTQYF,TGTGCCAGCTATACTAGCAGAACAGATACGCAGTATTTT
NA,TRBJ1-5,TRBV7-6,NA,CASSLARQQPQHF,TGTGCCAGCAGCTTAGCGCGACAGCAGCCCCAGCATTTT
NA,TRBJ1-2,TRBV9,NA,CASSAWDFPYGYTF,TGTGCCAGCAGCGCTTGGGACTTTCCCTATGGCTACACCTTC
NA,TRBJ2-1,TRBV25-1,NA,CASSELGTADEQFF,TGTGCCAGCAGTGAATTGGGGACCGCGGATGAGCAGTTCTTC
NA,TRBJ2-5,TRBV7-8,NA,CASSPNPAGETQYF,TGTGCCAGCAGCCCAAACCCAGCAGGGGAGACCCAGTACTTC
few,TRBJ2-5,TRBV2,NA,CASSEAETQYF,TGTGCCAGCAGTGAAGCAGAGACCCAGTACTTC
NA,TRBJ1-2,TRBV28,NA,CATQGFGYTF,TGTGCCACCCAGGGCTTTGGCTACACCTTC
NA,TRBJ2-7,TRBV9,NA,CASSVAYGGGYEQYF,TGTGCCAGCAGCGTAGCTTACGGGGGAGGTTACGAGCAGTACTTC
NA,TRBJ1-5,TRBV7-8,NA,CASSPAGRPQHF,TGTGCCAGCAGCCCGGCTGGGAGGCCCCAGCATTTT
NA,TRBJ2-3,TRBV9,NA,CASSVGGDTQYF,TGTGCCAGCAGCGTTGGGGGGGATACGCAGTATTTT
NA,TRBJ2-5,TRBV5-1,NA,CASSLASRQETQYF,TGCGCCAGCAGCTTGGCCTCCCGTCAAGAGACCCAGTACTTC